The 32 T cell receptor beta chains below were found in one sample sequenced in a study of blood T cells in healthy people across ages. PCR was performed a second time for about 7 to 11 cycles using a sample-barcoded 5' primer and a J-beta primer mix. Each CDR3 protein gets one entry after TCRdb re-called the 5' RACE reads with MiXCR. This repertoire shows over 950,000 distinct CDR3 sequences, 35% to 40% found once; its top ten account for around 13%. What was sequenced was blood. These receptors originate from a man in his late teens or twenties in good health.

CDR3 residues: CASSPSGGRRSSYEQYF. In nucleotides, the CDR3 is TGTGCCAGCAGCCCTTCGGGAGGACGGAGAAGCTCCTACGAGCAGTACTTC. The chain combines TRBV6-2 or TRBV6-3 with TRBJ2-7; 7 positions agree with TRBD2. There are 17 residues in the CDR3. CDR1 and CDR2 from the germline V gene are MNHEY and SVGEGT. J lost 0 bases, V lost 6 bases, and 14 bases had no gene match.

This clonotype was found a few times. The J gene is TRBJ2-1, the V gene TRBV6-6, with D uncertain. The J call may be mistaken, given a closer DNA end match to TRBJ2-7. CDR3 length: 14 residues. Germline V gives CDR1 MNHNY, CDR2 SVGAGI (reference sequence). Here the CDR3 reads CASSYEVGYNEQYF. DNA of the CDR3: TGTGCCAGCAGTTACGAAGTCGGCTACAATGAGCAGTACTTC.

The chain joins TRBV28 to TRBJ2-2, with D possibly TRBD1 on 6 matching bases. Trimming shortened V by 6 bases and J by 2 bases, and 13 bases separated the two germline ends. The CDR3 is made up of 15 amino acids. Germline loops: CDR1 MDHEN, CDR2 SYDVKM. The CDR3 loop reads CASRSADSNTGELFF. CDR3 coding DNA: TGTGCCAGCAGGAGTGCGGACAGTAACACCGGGGAGCTGTTTTTT.

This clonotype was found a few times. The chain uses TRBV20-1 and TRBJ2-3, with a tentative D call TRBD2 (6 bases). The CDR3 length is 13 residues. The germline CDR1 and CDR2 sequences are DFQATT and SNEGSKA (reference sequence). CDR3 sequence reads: CRAGTFSTDTQYF. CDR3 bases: TGCAGGGCCGGGACTTTTAGCACAGATACGCAGTATTTT.

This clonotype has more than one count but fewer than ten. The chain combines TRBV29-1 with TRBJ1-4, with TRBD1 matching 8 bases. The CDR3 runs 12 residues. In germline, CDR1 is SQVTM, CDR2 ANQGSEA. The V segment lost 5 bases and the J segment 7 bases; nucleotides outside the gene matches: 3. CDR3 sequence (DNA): TGCAGCGTTATTACAGGGGGTGAAAAACTGTTTTTT. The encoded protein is CSVITGGEKLFF.

CDR3: CASSHDTGSYNEQFF. CDR3 bases: TGTGCCAGCAGTCACGACACGGGCTCCTACAATGAGCAGTTCTTC. The chain carries TRBV7-3 and TRBJ2-1; D uncertain. The CDR3 is 15 amino acids. In germline, CDR1 is SGHTA, CDR2 FQGTGA. The V and J ends lost 6 bases and 0 bases respectively, with 12 bases between them.

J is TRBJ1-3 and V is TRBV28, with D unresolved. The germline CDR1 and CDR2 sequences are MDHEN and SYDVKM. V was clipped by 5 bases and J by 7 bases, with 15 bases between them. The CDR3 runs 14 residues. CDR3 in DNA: TGTGCCAGCAGTGTAAAGTTCGGGTGGAACACCATATATTTT. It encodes CASSVKFGWNTIYF.

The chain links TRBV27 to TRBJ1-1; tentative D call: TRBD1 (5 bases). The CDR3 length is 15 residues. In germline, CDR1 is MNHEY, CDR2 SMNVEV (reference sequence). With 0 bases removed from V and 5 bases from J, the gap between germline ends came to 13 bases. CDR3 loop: CASSLSNNGGTEAFF. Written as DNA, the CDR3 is TGTGCCAGCAGTTTATCAAACAATGGGGGGACTGAAGCTTTCTTT.

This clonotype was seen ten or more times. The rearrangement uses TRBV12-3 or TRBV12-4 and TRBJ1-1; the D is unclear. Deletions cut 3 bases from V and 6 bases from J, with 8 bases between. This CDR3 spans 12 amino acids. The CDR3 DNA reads TGTGCCAGCAGTTTCAGCAAGTCTGAAGCTTTCTTT. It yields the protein CASSFSKSEAFF.

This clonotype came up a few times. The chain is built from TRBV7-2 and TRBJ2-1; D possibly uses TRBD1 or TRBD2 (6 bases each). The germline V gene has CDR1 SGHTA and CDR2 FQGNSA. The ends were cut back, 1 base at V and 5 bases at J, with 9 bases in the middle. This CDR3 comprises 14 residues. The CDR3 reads CASSLVRGDNEQFF. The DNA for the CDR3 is TGTGCCAGCAGCTTAGTGAGGGGGGACAATGAGCAGTTCTTC.

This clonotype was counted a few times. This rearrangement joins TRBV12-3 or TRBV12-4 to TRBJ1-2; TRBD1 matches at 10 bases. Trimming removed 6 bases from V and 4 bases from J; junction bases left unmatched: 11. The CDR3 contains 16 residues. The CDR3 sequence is CASSQGQGRKIYGYTF. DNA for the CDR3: TGTGCCAGCAGCCAGGGACAGGGGAGGAAGATCTATGGCTACACCTTC.

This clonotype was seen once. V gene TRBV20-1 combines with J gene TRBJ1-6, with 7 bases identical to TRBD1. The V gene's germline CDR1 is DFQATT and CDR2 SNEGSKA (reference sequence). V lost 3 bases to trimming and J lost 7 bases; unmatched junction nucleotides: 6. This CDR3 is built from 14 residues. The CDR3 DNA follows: TGCAGTGCTAGGGGCGGGACAGCGAATTCACCCCTCCACTTT. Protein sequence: CSARGGTANSPLHF.

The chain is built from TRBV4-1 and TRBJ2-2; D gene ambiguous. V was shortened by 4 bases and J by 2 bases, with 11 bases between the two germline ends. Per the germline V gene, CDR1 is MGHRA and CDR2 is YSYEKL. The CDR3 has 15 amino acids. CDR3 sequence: CASSLRQPNTGELFF. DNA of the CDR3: TGCGCCAGCAGCCTTAGGCAGCCCAACACCGGGGAGCTGTTTTTT.

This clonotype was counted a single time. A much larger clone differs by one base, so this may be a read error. The CDR3 here is CSVAGRTTDTQYF. In DNA form, the CDR3 reads TGCAGCGTTGCGGGCAGAACCACAGATACGCAGTATTTT. V and J are TRBV29-1 and TRBJ2-3; D is unresolved. Germline V CDR1 and CDR2: SQVTM, ANQGSEA. V shed 4 bases and J shed 2 bases, with 10 bases lying between them. The CDR3 is 13 amino acids.

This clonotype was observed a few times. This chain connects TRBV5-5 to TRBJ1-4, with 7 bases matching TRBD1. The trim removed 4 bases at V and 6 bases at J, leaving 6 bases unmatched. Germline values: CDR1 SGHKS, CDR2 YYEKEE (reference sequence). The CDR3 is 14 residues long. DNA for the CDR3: TGTGCCAGCAGCAAGGGACAGAGATATGAAAAACTGTTTTTT. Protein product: CASSKGQRYEKLFF.

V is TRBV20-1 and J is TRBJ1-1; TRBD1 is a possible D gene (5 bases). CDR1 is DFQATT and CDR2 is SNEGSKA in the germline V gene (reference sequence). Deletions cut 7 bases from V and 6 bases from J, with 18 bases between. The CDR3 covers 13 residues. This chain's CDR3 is CSGDTIGGPEAFF. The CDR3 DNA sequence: TGCAGTGGAGACACGATTGGGGGACCTGAAGCTTTCTTT.

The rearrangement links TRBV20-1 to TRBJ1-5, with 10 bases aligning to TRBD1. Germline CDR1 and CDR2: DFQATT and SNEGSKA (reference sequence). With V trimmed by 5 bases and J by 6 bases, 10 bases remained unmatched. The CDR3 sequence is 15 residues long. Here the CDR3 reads CSAARDRGLGQPQHF. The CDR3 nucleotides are TGCAGTGCTGCCCGGGACAGGGGTTTAGGTCAGCCCCAGCATTTT.

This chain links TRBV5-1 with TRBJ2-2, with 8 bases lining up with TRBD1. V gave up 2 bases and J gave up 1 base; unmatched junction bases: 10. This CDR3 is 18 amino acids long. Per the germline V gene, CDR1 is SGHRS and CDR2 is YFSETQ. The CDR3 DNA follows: TGCGCCAGCAGCTTACAACCCACCGGGACAGGGAACACCGGGGAGCTGTTTTTT. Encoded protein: CASSLQPTGTGNTGELFF.

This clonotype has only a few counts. The CDR3 bases are TGTGCCAGCAGCTTAAACGACGCCGTGGAGGAAAAACTGTTTTTT. It codes for CASSLNDAVEEKLFF. The chain uses TRBV7-9 and TRBJ1-4, with no clear D. Germline V gives CDR1 SEHNR, CDR2 FQNEAQ (reference sequence). Trimming shortened V by 2 bases and J by 8 bases, and 15 bases separated the two germline ends. The CDR3 totals 15 residues.

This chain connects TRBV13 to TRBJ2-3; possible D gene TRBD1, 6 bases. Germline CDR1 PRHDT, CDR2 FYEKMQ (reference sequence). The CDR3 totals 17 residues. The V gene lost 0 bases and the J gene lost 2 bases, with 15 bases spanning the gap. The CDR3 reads CASSLGTDRLLTDTQYF. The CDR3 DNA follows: TGTGCCAGCAGCTTAGGGACCGACAGGTTACTCACAGATACGCAGTATTTT.

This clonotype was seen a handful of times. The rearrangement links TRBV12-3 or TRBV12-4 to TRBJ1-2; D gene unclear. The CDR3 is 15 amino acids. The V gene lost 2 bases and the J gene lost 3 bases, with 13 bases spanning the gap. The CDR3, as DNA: TGTGCCAGCAGTTTACTCGGGGAGGTGGACTATGGCTACACCTTC. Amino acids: CASSLLGEVDYGYTF.

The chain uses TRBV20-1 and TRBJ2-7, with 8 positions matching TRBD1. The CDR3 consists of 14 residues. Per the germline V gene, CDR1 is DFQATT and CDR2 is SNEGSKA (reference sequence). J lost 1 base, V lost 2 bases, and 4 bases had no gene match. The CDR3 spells CSARQGTGSYEQYF. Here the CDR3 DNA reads TGCAGTGCTAGACAGGGGACAGGATCCTACGAGCAGTACTTC.

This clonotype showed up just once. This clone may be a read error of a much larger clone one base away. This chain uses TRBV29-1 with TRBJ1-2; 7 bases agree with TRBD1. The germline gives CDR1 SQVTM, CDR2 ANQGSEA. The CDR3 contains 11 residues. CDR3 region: CSVLGGYDYTF. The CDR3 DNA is TGCAGCGTATTAGGGGGCTATGACTACACCTTC. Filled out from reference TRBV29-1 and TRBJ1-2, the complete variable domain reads SAVISQKPSRDICQRGTSLTIQCQVDSQVTMMFWYRQQPGQSLTLIATANQGSEATYESGFVIDKFPISRPNLTFSTLTVSNMSPEDSSIYLCSVLGGYDYTFGSGTRLTVV.

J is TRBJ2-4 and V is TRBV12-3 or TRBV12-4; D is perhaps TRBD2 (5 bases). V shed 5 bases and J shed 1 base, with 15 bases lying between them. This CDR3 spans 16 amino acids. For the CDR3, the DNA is TGTGCCAGCAGTGGCTTAGTGGGCGGGGCCAAAAACATTCAGTACTTC. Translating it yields CASSGLVGGAKNIQYF.

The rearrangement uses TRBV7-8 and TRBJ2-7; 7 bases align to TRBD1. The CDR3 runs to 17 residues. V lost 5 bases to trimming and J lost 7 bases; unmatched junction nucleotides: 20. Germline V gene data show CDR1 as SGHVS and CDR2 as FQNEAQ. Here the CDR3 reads CASSHRQGQSSYNEQYF. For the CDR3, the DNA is TGTGCCAGCAGCCATAGACAGGGTCAGAGCTCCTACAATGAGCAGTACTTC.

CDR3 DNA sequence: TGTGCCAGCAGCGTAGGAATCGAGGCAGATACGCAGTATTTT. It translates to CASSVGIEADTQYF. V usage is TRBV9 and J usage is TRBJ2-3, with no clear D. Germline V gene lookup returns CDR1 SGDLS and CDR2 YYNGEE. The CDR3 is made up of 14 amino acids. Trimming cost V 0 bases and J 4 bases, with 9 bases left between them. Combining the CDR3 with reference TRBV9 and TRBJ2-3 gives the whole variable domain DSGVTQTPKHLITATGQRVTLRCSPRSGDLSVYWYQQSLDQGLQFLIQYYNGEERAKGNILERFSAQQFPDLHSELNLSSLELGDSALYFCASSVGIEADTQYFGPGTRLTVL.

Here the CDR3 DNA reads TGTGCCAGCAACGAATCCCCAGCTAACTATGGCTACACCTTC. Protein: CASNESPANYGYTF. V usage is TRBV6-2 or TRBV6-3 and J usage is TRBJ1-2; D uncertain. Germline CDR1 reads MNHEY; CDR2 reads SVGEGT. The CDR3 spans 14 residues. The V and J ends lost 7 bases and 0 bases respectively, with 12 bases between them.

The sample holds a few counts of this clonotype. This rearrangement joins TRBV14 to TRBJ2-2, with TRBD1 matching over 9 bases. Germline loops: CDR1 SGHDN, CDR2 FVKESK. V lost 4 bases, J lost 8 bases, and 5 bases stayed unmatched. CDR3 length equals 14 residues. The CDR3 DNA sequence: TGTGCCAGCAGCCCGGACAGGGGAAGGGGGGAGCTGTTTTTT. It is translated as CASSPDRGRGELFF.

CDR3 sequence reads: CSARTAKFEPSSGNTIYF. The CDR3 coding sequence is TGCAGTGCTAGAACCGCTAAATTTGAACCGAGCTCTGGAAACACCATATATTTT. The chain carries TRBV20-1 and TRBJ1-3, with D unclear. The CDR3 has 18 residues. In germline, CDR1 is DFQATT, CDR2 SNEGSKA (reference sequence). V dropped 2 bases and J dropped 0 bases, with 20 bases sitting between them.

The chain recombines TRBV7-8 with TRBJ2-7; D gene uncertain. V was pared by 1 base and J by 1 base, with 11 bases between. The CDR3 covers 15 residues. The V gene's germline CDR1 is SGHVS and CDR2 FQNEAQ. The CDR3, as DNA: TGTGCCAGCAGCTTAGGGTTAGGGTTTTCCTACGAGCAGTACTTC. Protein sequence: CASSLGLGFSYEQYF.

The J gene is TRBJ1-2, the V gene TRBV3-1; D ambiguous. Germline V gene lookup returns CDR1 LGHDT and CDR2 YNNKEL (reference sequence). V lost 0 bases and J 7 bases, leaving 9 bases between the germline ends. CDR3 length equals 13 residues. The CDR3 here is CASSQDIIGGYTF. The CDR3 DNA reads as TGTGCCAGCAGCCAAGATATCATCGGTGGCTACACCTTC.

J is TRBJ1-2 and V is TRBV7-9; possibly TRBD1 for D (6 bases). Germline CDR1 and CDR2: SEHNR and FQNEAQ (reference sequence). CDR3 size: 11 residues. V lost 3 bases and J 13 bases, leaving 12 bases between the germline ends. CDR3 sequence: CASSFGQILTF. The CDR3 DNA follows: TGTGCCAGCAGCTTTGGACAGATCCTCACCTTC.